The 22 T cell receptor beta chains below all came from one sample that was sequenced in a study of human T cells and chemical hapten exposure. TCRdb reprocessed the RACE reads with MiXCR, giving one entry per CDR3 protein. The table lists nearly 95,000 distinct CDR3 sequences, approximately 10% of them singletons. Time point specified: patch test 2, 6 weeks after DPC sensitization. The treatment is: therapeutic diphenylcyclopropenone sensitization with weekly scalp DPC. The sequencing used whole blood, collected in connection with sensitization to the hapten diphenylcyclopropenone (DPC). All receptors come from a man in his forties or fifties with alopecia areata. Some clones in this sample may be carry-over from other donors' samples.

This clonotype turned up a few times. The chain employs TRBV19 and TRBJ1-5, with unresolved D. The CDR3 spans 16 residues. V gave up 0 bases and J gave up 1 base, with 10 bases separating them. Per the germline V gene, CDR1 is LNHDA and CDR2 is SQIVND (reference sequence). As DNA, the CDR3 is TGTGCCAGTAGTATAGATCGGGGAAGCAGCAATCAGCCCCAGCATTTT. As protein: CASSIDRGSSNQPQHF.

In its sample, this clonotype was seen a few times. V usage is TRBV28 and J usage is TRBJ1-5, with a weak D call TRBD1 (5 bases). Trimming took 5 bases from V and 3 from J, leaving 20 bases between them. The CDR3 length is 17 residues. The germline CDR1 and CDR2 sequences are MDHEN and SYDVKM. In DNA form, the CDR3 reads TGTGCCAGCAGTCCAGGGATAGGGCTAGGTGACAATCAGCCCCAGCATTTT. Translation: CASSPGIGLGDNQPQHF.

This clonotype was found many times. The V call is TRBV7-2, the J call TRBJ1-5, with 7 bases matching TRBD1. CDR1 SGHTA and CDR2 FQGNSA come from the germline V gene. The trim removed 4 bases at V and 10 bases at J, leaving 4 bases unmatched. The CDR3 is 12 amino acids. The CDR3 spells CASSSRQGPQHF. The CDR3 DNA reads TGTGCCAGCAGCTCCCGACAGGGCCCCCAGCATTTT.

The chain has TRBV5-1 and TRBJ2-5, with 10 bases fitting TRBD2. CDR3 length: 15 residues. CDR1 and CDR2 (germline): SGHRS, YFSETQ. The trim removed 4 bases at V and 1 base at J, leaving 4 bases unmatched. In nucleotides, the CDR3 is TGCGCCAGCAGCGGTACTAGCGGGATCCAAGAGACCCAGTACTTC. It is translated as CASSGTSGIQETQYF.

This clonotype turned up a few times. V gene TRBV11-2 combines with J gene TRBJ2-3; 7 positions match TRBD2. Germline V gene lookup returns CDR1 SGHAT and CDR2 FQNNGV. The CDR3 loop spans 18 amino acids. V lost 1 base to trimming and J lost 2 bases; unmatched junction nucleotides: 12. CDR3 bases: TGTGCCAGCAGCTTAGTAGCTAGCGGCCCACCTAACACAGATACGCAGTATTTT. This encodes CASSLVASGPPNTDTQYF.

This clonotype has a handful of counts. The chain recombines TRBV7-9 with TRBJ2-7; 7 nucleotides line up with TRBD2. The CDR3 runs 15 residues. Germline V gives CDR1 SEHNR, CDR2 FQNEAQ (reference sequence). The junction had 10 bases not matched to a gene; V was cut back by 5 bases and J by 3 bases. The CDR3 here is CASSPDTGGSYEQYV. The CDR3 DNA sequence: TGTGCCAGCAGCCCAGATACCGGGGGGAGCTACGAGCAGTACGTC.

In this sample, this clonotype turned up once. The chain is built from TRBV19 and TRBJ2-1; TRBD2 matches at 8 bases. This CDR3 contains 15 residues. Germline V gene lookup returns CDR1 LNHDA and CDR2 SQIVND (reference sequence). J gave up 6 bases and V 4 bases, and 8 bases lay outside the gene matches. CDR3 coding DNA: TGTGCCAGTAGTAGGCTAGCGGGTAGGGGCAATGAGCAGTTCTTC. The encoded protein is CASSRLAGRGNEQFF.

The table lists this clonotype with many counts. V usage is TRBV6-5 and J usage is TRBJ2-1, with 9 bases matching TRBD2. The junction had 7 bases not matched to a gene; V was cut back by 2 bases and J by 8 bases. The CDR3 spans 15 residues. Germline V gives CDR1 MNHEY, CDR2 SVGAGI. The DNA of the CDR3 is TGTGCCAGCAGTTACGGCAGCGGGAGGATCGATGAGCAGTTCTTC. It codes for CASSYGSGRIDEQFF.

There are many counts of this clonotype. This chain connects TRBV20-1 to TRBJ1-5, with D tentatively TRBD1 (6 bases). Trimming cost V 6 bases and J 4 bases, with 13 bases left between them. Germline V CDR1 and CDR2: DFQATT, SNEGSKA (reference sequence). The CDR3 length is 13 residues. This chain's CDR3 is CSARGQGNQPQHF. As DNA, the CDR3 is TGCAGTGCCAGGGGTCAGGGAAATCAGCCCCAGCATTTT.

At least ten counts were recorded for this clonotype. V usage is TRBV20-1 and J usage is TRBJ1-1; TRBD1 is a possible D gene (5 bases). This CDR3 region has 10 residues. Germline lookup yields CDR1 DFQATT and CDR2 SNEGSKA (reference sequence). The V end was cut by 3 bases, the J end by 8 bases, with 7 bases between. The CDR3 region has the DNA TGCAGTGCTAGGGGGGTGGAAGCTTTCTTT. Translation: CSARGVEAFF.

The chain recombines TRBV20-1 with TRBJ1-4; no clear D gene. The V gene lost 2 bases and the J gene lost 8 bases, with 12 bases spanning the gap. Germline lookup yields CDR1 DFQATT and CDR2 SNEGSKA (reference sequence). The CDR3 extends over 13 amino acids. CDR3 residues: CSARLQPAEKLFF. The CDR3, as DNA: TGCAGTGCTAGACTACAACCGGCCGAAAAACTGTTTTTT.

The chain combines TRBV6-5 with TRBJ1-1, with D tentatively TRBD1 (5 bases). CDR1 is MNHEY and CDR2 is SVGAGI in the germline V gene. The V end was cut by 7 bases, the J end by 8 bases, with 20 bases between. This CDR3 comprises 14 residues. The CDR3 here is CASNLGTAAGEAFF. CDR3 bases: TGTGCCAGCAACCTGGGGACGGCCGCCGGCGAAGCTTTCTTT.

The CDR3 DNA follows: TGTGCCAGCAGCTCTAAGATAACTAATGAAAAACTGTTTTTT. Protein product: CASSSKITNEKLFF. This chain joins TRBV5-8 and TRBJ1-4; D remains unclear. Trimming took 3 bases from V and 1 from J, leaving 7 bases between them. CDR1 is SGHTS and CDR2 is YDEGEE in the germline V gene. The CDR3 has 14 residues.

This clonotype was observed at least ten times. The chain combines TRBV29-1 with TRBJ2-5, with 11 bases that match TRBD1. Per the germline V gene, CDR1 is SQVTM and CDR2 is ANQGSEA. The junction had 5 bases not matched to a gene; V was cut back by 7 bases and J by 7 bases. The CDR3 has 12 amino acids. CDR3 bases: TGCAGCGCCGGGACAGGGGGTAGGACCCAGTACTTC. It yields the protein CSAGTGGRTQYF.

This clonotype showed up just a few times. This chain connects TRBV28 to TRBJ2-3; 12 bases align to TRBD2. This CDR3 is built from 16 residues. CDR1 is MDHEN, CDR2 SYDVKM, per germline. The trim removed 5 bases at V and 2 bases at J, leaving 5 bases unmatched. The DNA for the CDR3 is TGTGCCAGCAGTATCGGACTAGCGGGATCCACAGATACGCAGTATTTT. Its translation is CASSIGLAGSTDTQYF.

This clonotype was counted at least ten times. The rearrangement uses TRBV20-1 and TRBJ2-4; a possible D gene is TRBD2 (6 bases). Germline loops: CDR1 DFQATT, CDR2 SNEGSKA (reference sequence). The CDR3 loop spans 14 amino acids. V shed 0 bases and J shed 8 bases, with 14 bases lying between them. CDR3 region: CSARDGGARDIQYF. The CDR3 DNA follows: TGCAGTGCTAGAGATGGAGGGGCGCGGGACATTCAGTACTTC.

This clonotype came up a few times. The chain couples TRBV7-2 to TRBJ2-2; weak D call: TRBD2 (5 bases). Trimming took off 2 bases at V and 0 bases at J, with 13 bases between the two ends. Germline CDR1 reads SGHTA; CDR2 reads FQGNSA. The CDR3 spans 17 residues. The CDR3 DNA reads TGTGCCAGCAGCTTATACGGTCTAGCAGCGAACACCGGGGAGCTGTTTTTT. As protein: CASSLYGLAANTGELFF.

This clonotype has a handful of counts. The chain uses TRBV29-1 and TRBJ2-1; 10 bases are shared with TRBD1. Germline V gene lookup returns CDR1 SQVTM and CDR2 ANQGSEA. The trim removed 6 bases at V and 1 base at J, leaving 3 bases unmatched. This CDR3 is built from 14 residues. CDR3 loop: CSVGTGASYNEQFF. Written as DNA, the CDR3 is TGCAGCGTAGGGACAGGGGCTTCCTACAATGAGCAGTTCTTC.

The genes are TRBV6-1 and TRBJ1-4, with 10 bases lining up with TRBD1. J lost 8 bases, V lost 7 bases, and 7 bases had no gene match. Germline values: CDR1 MNHNS, CDR2 SASEGT. The CDR3 totals 14 residues. The CDR3 loop is CASTLGQGGEKLFF. CDR3 DNA: TGTGCCAGCACCCTCGGACAGGGGGGCGAAAAACTGTTTTTT.

In its sample, this clonotype was seen many times. This chain connects TRBV20-1 to TRBJ1-1, with 11 bases aligning to TRBD1. The CDR3 consists of 16 residues. Germline CDR1 is DFQATT and CDR2 is SNEGSKA (reference sequence). The junction had 14 bases not matched to a gene; V was cut back by 8 bases and J by 3 bases. CDR3 protein: CSPVRTPGQGDTEAFF. The CDR3 DNA sequence: TGCAGTCCTGTTCGAACTCCGGGACAGGGGGACACTGAAGCTTTCTTT.

This clonotype showed up many times. The rearrangement links TRBV3-1 to TRBJ1-1, with TRBD1 identical over 8 bases. The CDR3 consists of 15 residues. CDR1 and CDR2 (germline): LGHDT, YNNKEL (reference sequence). With 4 bases clipped from V and 5 bases from J, the junction kept 9 bases outside the gene matches. CDR3 loop: CASSPLDRVRTEAFF. The DNA of the CDR3 is TGTGCCAGCAGCCCGCTGGACAGGGTGAGGACTGAAGCTTTCTTT.

This clonotype was observed a handful of times. The chain combines TRBV24-1 with TRBJ2-2; a weak D match, TRBD1 (5 bases). Germline assignment: CDR1 KGHDR and CDR2 SFDVKD. V gave up 0 bases and J gave up 3 bases, with 7 bases separating them. The CDR3 loop spans 15 amino acids. The CDR3 nucleotides are TGTGCCACCAGTGATTTGAGCAGGGACACCGGGGAGCTGTTTTTT. Protein: CATSDLSRDTGELFF.